These 27 T cell receptor beta chains were sequenced from one sample in a study of T-cell reconstitution after alpha-beta-depleted transplantation in children. Unique molecular identifiers were built into the TCRbeta library. TCRdb fed the PCR reads into MiXCR, producing one record per CDR3 protein. The sample includes about 980,000 distinct CDR3 sequences, under 30% of them seen just once. The input for sequencing was PBMCs, mostly from graft donor cells, taken 360 days after TCRalphabeta/CD19-depleted stem cell transplant. Every receptor here comes from a boy younger than two who had a stem cell transplant for SCID, so the T cells may come from the graft donor.

This chain connects TRBV12-3 or TRBV12-4 to TRBJ1-5; a weak D match, TRBD1 (5 bases). The CDR3 is made up of 15 amino acids. The V end was cut by 1 base, the J end by 3 bases, with 10 bases between. The CDR3 DNA sequence: TGTGCCAGCAGTTTAGTGGGGGGGACCAATCAGCCCCAGCATTTT. This gives the protein CASSLVGGTNQPQHF.

This clonotype was observed a handful of times. The chain couples TRBV28 to TRBJ2-4; weak D call: TRBD1 (5 bases). Germline values: CDR1 MDHEN, CDR2 SYDVKM. The CDR3 has 17 amino acids. V lost 3 bases, J lost 1 base, and 16 bases lay in between. The CDR3 sequence is CASSLTGQGTAKNIQYF. DNA of the CDR3: TGTGCCAGCAGTTTGACGGGTCAGGGTACGGCCAAAAACATTCAGTACTTC.

The V call is TRBV20-1, the J call TRBJ1-1; D gene unclear. V was clipped by 0 bases and J by 7 bases, with 12 bases between them. The CDR3 loop spans 13 amino acids. Germline-derived CDR1 and CDR2 are DFQATT and SNEGSKA (reference sequence). CDR3 bases: TGCAGTGCTAGAGATTGGGCCGCGGGTGAAGCTTTCTTT. It is translated as CSARDWAAGEAFF.

The chain combines TRBV29-1 with TRBJ1-6, with D hard to call. The CDR3 spans 13 residues. The germline V gene has CDR1 SQVTM and CDR2 ANQGSEA. Trimming took off 7 bases at V and 7 bases at J, with 14 bases between the two ends. CDR3 bases: TGCAGCGGACGGATCCCGGGGAATTCACCCCTCCACTTT. As protein: CSGRIPGNSPLHF.

The chain combines TRBV20-1 with TRBJ2-2; 7 nucleotides align to TRBD1. V shed 3 bases and J 0 bases; nucleotides not matched to a gene: 1. The CDR3 has 14 residues. Germline CDR1 DFQATT, CDR2 SNEGSKA (reference sequence). Written as DNA, the CDR3 is TGCAGTGCTAGTACAGGGGCGAACACCGGGGAGCTGTTTTTT. Protein: CSASTGANTGELFF.

The V call is TRBV4-3, the J call TRBJ1-1, with a weak D call TRBD1 (5 bases). Germline-derived CDR1 and CDR2 are LGHNA and YSLEER. Trimming cost V 4 bases and J 7 bases, with 13 bases left between them. The CDR3 spans 13 residues. The CDR3 coding sequence is TGCGCCAGCAGCCGATCGCAGGGAAGTGAAGCTTTCTTT. Translated, it gives CASSRSQGSEAFF.

Here the CDR3 reads CASRPDSDTQYF. CDR3 in DNA: TGTGCCAGCAGGCCCGACTCAGATACGCAGTATTTT. This chain connects TRBV2 to TRBJ2-3; no firm D call. CDR1 and CDR2 from the germline V gene are SNHLY and FYNNEI. V was trimmed by 6 bases and J by 4 bases, leaving 8 bases between them. The CDR3 contains 12 residues. Complete variable domain (other parts from reference TRBV2 and TRBJ2-3): EPEVTQTPSHQVTQMGQEVILRCVPISNHLYFYWYRQILGQKVEFLVSFYNNEISEKSEIFDDQFSVERPDGSNFTLKIRSTKLEDSAMYFCASRPDSDTQYFGPGTRLTVL.

This chain links TRBV12-3 or TRBV12-4 with TRBJ2-3; no firm D call. V lost 3 bases to trimming and J lost 0 bases, with 13 bases between them. The CDR3 is made up of 16 amino acids. The CDR3 region is CASSLGAVPSTDTQYF. The CDR3 DNA reads as TGTGCCAGCAGTTTGGGTGCGGTCCCTAGCACAGATACGCAGTATTTT.

The V gene is TRBV28, the J gene TRBJ2-1; D may be TRBD2 (7 bases). The CDR3 is 17 amino acids. V lost 3 bases and J lost 7, with 22 bases in between. Germline CDR1 reads MDHEN; CDR2 reads SYDVKM. Written as DNA, the CDR3 is TGTGCCAGCAGTTTGGGTTGGGGGGGCCGATCGGGTAATGAGCAGTTCTTC. Residues: CASSLGWGGRSGNEQFF.

As regards this clonotype: In this CDR3 the conserved last residue, phenylalanine or tryptophan, is missing, so a read error is likely. The V gene is TRBV9, the J gene TRBJ2-1; 11 nucleotides agree with TRBD2. The CDR3 runs 16 residues. Per the germline V gene, CDR1 is SGDLS and CDR2 is YYNGEE. With V trimmed by 0 bases and J by 7 bases, 6 bases remained unmatched. The CDR3 coding sequence is TGTGCCAGCAGCGTAGGTAGCGGGGGGGCGAATAATGAGCAGTTCTCC. It encodes CASSVGSGGANNEQFS.

The gene calls are TRBV6-1 and TRBJ1-4; 9 nucleotides align to TRBD1. This CDR3 is built from 15 residues. Per the germline V gene, CDR1 is MNHNS and CDR2 is SASEGT. V lost 6 bases, J lost 7 bases, and 9 bases stayed unmatched. CDR3 sequence reads: CASRKTGTGFEKLFF. As DNA, the CDR3 is TGTGCCAGCAGGAAGACCGGGACAGGGTTTGAAAAACTGTTTTTT.

V and J are TRBV12-3 or TRBV12-4 and TRBJ2-4; a weak D match, TRBD2 (6 bases). There are 15 residues in the CDR3. V lost 1 base to trimming and J lost 7 bases, with 14 bases between them. The CDR3 region has the DNA TGTGCCAGCAGTTTAGAACTGGGCGGGGAGAACATTCAGTACTTC. Protein: CASSLELGGENIQYF.

In this sample, this clonotype turned up a few times. The chain couples TRBV5-6 to TRBJ1-1; tentatively, D is TRBD1 (5 bases). Germline V CDR1 and CDR2: SGHDT, YYEEEE. V was pared by 4 bases and J by 1 base, with 11 bases between. The CDR3 is 14 amino acids. CDR3 residues: CASSGSGGNTEAFF. CDR3 nucleotides: TGTGCCAGCAGCGGGTCCGGGGGGAACACTGAAGCTTTCTTT.

V gene TRBV18 combines with J gene TRBJ2-1; no firm D call. The CDR3 spans 12 residues. The germline V gene encodes CDR1 KGHSH and CDR2 LQKENI. Trimming shortened V by 2 bases and J by 10 bases, and 9 bases separated the two germline ends. The CDR3 reads CASSPSSEEQFF. Written as DNA, the CDR3 is TGTGCCAGCTCACCATCTTCTGAAGAGCAGTTCTTC.

This clonotype showed up just a few times. The genes are TRBV19 and TRBJ1-5; D might be TRBD1 (5 bases). The CDR3 loop spans 14 amino acids. Trimming removed 11 bases at V and 1 base at J, with 15 bases between. Germline V CDR1 and CDR2: LNHDA, SQIVND (reference sequence). CDR3: CACWDPGSNQPQHF. Written as DNA, the CDR3 is TGTGCCTGCTGGGACCCGGGAAGCAATCAGCCCCAGCATTTT.

This clonotype was picked up one time. This sequence joins TRBV10-3 and TRBJ2-1, with TRBD2 matching over 8 bases. This CDR3 spans 15 amino acids. CDR1 and CDR2 from the germline V gene are ENHRY and SYGVKD. With 3 bases clipped from V and 5 bases from J, the junction kept 6 bases outside the gene matches. The CDR3 bases are TGTGCCATCAGTGAAAAAGGACTAGCAAACAATGAGCAGTTCTTC. It codes for CAISEKGLANNEQFF.

The sample holds a few counts of this clonotype. The V gene is TRBV4-1, the J gene TRBJ1-4; 7 bases are shared with TRBD1. Germline loops: CDR1 MGHRA, CDR2 YSYEKL. The V segment lost 1 base and the J segment 8 bases; nucleotides outside the gene matches: 10. The CDR3 length is 16 residues. The CDR3 sequence is CASSQGWGTASEKLFF. DNA of the CDR3: TGCGCCAGCAGCCAAGGATGGGGGACAGCGTCGGAAAAACTGTTTTTT.

In its sample, this clonotype was seen a few times. The chain uses TRBV5-1 and TRBJ1-1; D not resolved. CDR1 and CDR2 from the germline V gene are SGHRS and YFSETQ. The V end lost 0 bases, the J end lost 5 bases, and 11 bases lay between the germline ends. The CDR3 extends over 14 amino acids. This chain's CDR3 is CASSLDGGVTEAFF. The CDR3 coding sequence is TGCGCCAGCAGCTTGGACGGCGGGGTAACTGAAGCTTTCTTT.

The V gene is TRBV7-9, the J gene TRBJ2-5, with D hard to call. The CDR3 spans 14 residues. The germline V gene encodes CDR1 SEHNR and CDR2 FQNEAQ (reference sequence). V was cut by 0 bases and J by 1 base, with 6 bases left in between. As DNA, the CDR3 is TGTGCCAGCAGCTTAGCGACCGCCCAAGAGACCCAGTACTTC. Protein product: CASSLATAQETQYF.

The CDR3 here is CASSYSDRITDTQYF. CDR3 coding DNA: TGTGCCAGCAGTTACTCGGACAGGATCACAGATACGCAGTATTTT. The rearrangement joins TRBV6-5 to TRBJ2-3; TRBD1 aligns across 7 bases. CDR1 is MNHEY, CDR2 SVGAGI, per germline. The CDR3 length is 15 residues. J lost 2 bases, V lost 0 bases, and 2 bases had no gene match.

This clonotype has only a few counts. This chain links TRBV7-2 with TRBJ2-1, with D unresolved. Looked up from germline, CDR1 is SGHTA and CDR2 is FQGNSA. The CDR3 contains 12 residues. V was clipped by 4 bases and J by 6 bases, with 7 bases between them. The CDR3 here is CASSSDSNEQFF. The CDR3 nucleotides are TGTGCCAGCAGCTCAGACTCCAATGAGCAGTTCTTC. Using reference TRBV7-2 and TRBJ2-1 for the parts outside the CDR3, the full variable domain is GAGVSQSPSNKVTEKGKDVELRCDPISGHTALYWYRQSLGQGLEFLIYFQGNSAPDKSGLPSDRFSAERTGGSVSTLTIQRTQQEDSAVYLCASSSDSNEQFFGPGTRLTVL.

V gene TRBV7-7 combines with J gene TRBJ2-5, with 9 bases aligning to TRBD2. This CDR3 contains 14 residues. Germline lookup yields CDR1 SSHAT and CDR2 FNYEAQ (reference sequence). Germline trimming cut 5 bases from V and 4 bases from J; bases unmatched to any gene: 5. Here the CDR3 reads CASSHGTSLETQYF. CDR3 nucleotide sequence: TGTGCCAGCAGCCACGGGACTAGCCTAGAGACCCAGTACTTC.

CDR3 bases: TGCGCCAGCAGCCGGGGTGGGCCGGGGCCGTTGAGAGGCCCAGATACGCAGTATTTT. As protein: CASSRGGPGPLRGPDTQYF. The chain couples TRBV5-1 to TRBJ2-3; tentatively, D is TRBD1 or TRBD2 (5 bases each). The CDR3 consists of 19 residues. Germline V lookup: CDR1 SGHRS, CDR2 YFSETQ. Trimming took 4 bases from V and 4 from J, leaving 28 bases between them.

The chain carries TRBV10-3 and TRBJ1-5; D is uncertain. Between the trimmed V and J ends, which lost 2 bases and 4 bases, there was a span of 3 bases. CDR3 length equals 12 residues. The germline V gene encodes CDR1 ENHRY and CDR2 SYGVKD. Written as DNA, the CDR3 is TGTGCCATCAGTGAGGTGAATCAGCCCCAGCATTTT. It is translated as CAISEVNQPQHF.

The sample holds many counts of this clonotype. The chain recombines TRBV5-5 with TRBJ2-2; D may correspond to TRBD1 or TRBD2 (5 bases each). CDR1 and CDR2 (germline): SGHKS, YYEKEE (reference sequence). The CDR3 has 16 amino acids. V lost 4 bases to trimming and J lost 4 bases, with 17 bases between them. CDR3 nucleotides: TGTGCCAGCAGCCACAGGACTGACCCGAGCACCGGGGAGCTGTTTTTT. Translating it yields CASSHRTDPSTGELFF.

The chain carries TRBV5-6 and TRBJ2-1; 8 bases map to TRBD2. CDR1 and CDR2 from the germline V gene are SGHDT and YYEEEE. The CDR3 extends over 16 amino acids. V shed 4 bases, J shed 6 bases, and the junction held 12 bases outside the gene matches. The CDR3 here is CASSPGGPLGSNEQFF. Here the CDR3 DNA reads TGTGCCAGCAGCCCGGGGGGGCCGCTTGGTAGCAATGAGCAGTTCTTC. The variable domain in full, with the rest retrieved from reference TRBV5-6 and TRBJ2-1, is DAGVTQSPTHLIKTRGQQVTLRCSPKSGHDTVSWYQQALGQGPQFIFQYYEEEERQRGNFPDRFSGHQFPNYSSELNVNALLLGDSALYLCASSPGGPLGSNEQFFGPGTRLTVL.

This clonotype has a handful of counts. The chain employs TRBV29-1 and TRBJ2-7, with 7 positions matching TRBD1. The CDR3 extends over 11 amino acids. With V trimmed by 4 bases and J by 6 bases, 3 bases remained unmatched. Germline assignment: CDR1 SQVTM and CDR2 ANQGSEA. The chain's CDR3 is CSVGDRAEQYF. In DNA form, the CDR3 reads TGCAGCGTTGGAGACAGGGCCGAGCAGTACTTC.